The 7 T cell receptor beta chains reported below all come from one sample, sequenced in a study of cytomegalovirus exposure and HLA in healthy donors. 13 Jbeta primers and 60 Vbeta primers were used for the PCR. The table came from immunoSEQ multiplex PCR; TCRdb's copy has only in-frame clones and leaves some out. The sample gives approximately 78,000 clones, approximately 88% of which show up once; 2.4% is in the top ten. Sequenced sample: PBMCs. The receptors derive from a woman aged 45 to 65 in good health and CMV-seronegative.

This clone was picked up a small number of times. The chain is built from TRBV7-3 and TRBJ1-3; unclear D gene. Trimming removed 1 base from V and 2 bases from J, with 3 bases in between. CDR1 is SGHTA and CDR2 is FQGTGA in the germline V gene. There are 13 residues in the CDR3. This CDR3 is CASSLSTGNTIYF. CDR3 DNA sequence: TGTGCCAGCAGCTTAAGTACTGGAAACACCATATATTTT. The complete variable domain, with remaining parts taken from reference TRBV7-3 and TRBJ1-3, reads GAGVSQTPSNKVTEKGKYVELRCDPISGHTALYWYRQSLGQGPEFLIYFQGTGAADDSGLPNDRFFAVRPEGSVSTLKIQRTERGDSAVYLCASSLSTGNTIYFGEGSWLTVV.

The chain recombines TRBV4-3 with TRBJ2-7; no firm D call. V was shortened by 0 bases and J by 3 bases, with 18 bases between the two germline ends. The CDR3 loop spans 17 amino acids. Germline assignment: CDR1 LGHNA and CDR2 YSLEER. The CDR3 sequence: CASSQDKTTTFDYEQYV. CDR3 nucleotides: TGCGCCAGCAGCCAAGACAAGACGACAACCTTCGACTACGAGCAGTACGTC.

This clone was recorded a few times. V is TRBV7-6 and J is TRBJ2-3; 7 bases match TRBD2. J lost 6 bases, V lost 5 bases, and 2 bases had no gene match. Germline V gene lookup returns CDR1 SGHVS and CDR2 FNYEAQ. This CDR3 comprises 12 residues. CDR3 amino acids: CASSKAGDTQYF. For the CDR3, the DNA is TGTGCCAGCAGCAAAGCGGGGGATACGCAGTATTTT. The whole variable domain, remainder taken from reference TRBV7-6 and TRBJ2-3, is GAGVSQSPRYKVTKRGQDVALRCDPISGHVSLYWYRQALGQGPEFLTYFNYEAQQDKSGLPNDRFSAERPEGSISTLTIQRTEQRDSAMYRCASSKAGDTQYFGPGTRLTVL.

The CDR3 is CASSLDRRADLTGELFF. As DNA, the CDR3 is TGTGCCAGCAGCTTAGATAGGCGGGCGGACCTGACCGGGGAGCTGTTTTTT. The rearrangement uses TRBV11-2 and TRBJ2-2, with D possibly matching TRBD2 (5 bases). V gave up 0 bases and J gave up 5 bases, with 16 bases separating them. CDR3 length equals 17 residues. From germline, CDR1 is SGHAT and CDR2 FQNNGV. Full variable domain (missing parts from reference TRBV11-2 and TRBJ2-2): EAGVAQSPRYKIIEKRQSVAFWCNPISGHATLYWYQQILGQGPKLLIQFQNNGVVDDSQLPKDRFSAERLKGVDSTLKIQPAKLEDSAVYLCASSLDRRADLTGELFFGEGSRLTVL.

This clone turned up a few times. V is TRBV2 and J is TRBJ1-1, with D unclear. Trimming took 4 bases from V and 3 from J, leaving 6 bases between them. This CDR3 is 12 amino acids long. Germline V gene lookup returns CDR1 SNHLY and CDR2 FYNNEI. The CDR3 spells CASSGEDTEAFF. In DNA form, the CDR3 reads TGTGCCAGCAGTGGGGAGGACACTGAAGCTTTCTTT.

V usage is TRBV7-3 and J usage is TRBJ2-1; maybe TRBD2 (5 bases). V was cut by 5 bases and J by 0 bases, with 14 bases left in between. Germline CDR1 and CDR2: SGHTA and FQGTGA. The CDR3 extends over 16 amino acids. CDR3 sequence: CASSREAAASYNEQFF. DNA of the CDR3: TGTGCCAGCAGCAGAGAAGCGGCGGCCTCCTACAATGAGCAGTTCTTC.

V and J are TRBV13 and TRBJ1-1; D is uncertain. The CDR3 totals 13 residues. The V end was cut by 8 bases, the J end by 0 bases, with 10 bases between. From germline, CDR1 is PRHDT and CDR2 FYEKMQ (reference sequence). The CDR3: CASLREVNTEAFF. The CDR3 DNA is TGTGCCAGCCTAAGGGAGGTGAACACTGAAGCTTTCTTT.